The rows below give T cell receptor beta chains drawn from one sample of a study of blood T cell repertoires in COVID-19. Measured with immunoSEQ multiplex PCR; TCRdb has only the in-frame clones, and not every one. The data contain roughly 160,000 clones, roughly 85% of them singletons. Sequencing was carried out using peripheral blood. The receptors were sampled from a man aged 55 to 70 with acute or convalescent COVID-19. Each CDR3 is given with its conserved first and last residue. The D gene is left open where the match is weak.

D	J	V	CDR3
.	TRBJ1-5	TRBV27	CASKGTGQSNQPQHF
.	TRBJ2-2	TRBV27	CASSLRRDDTGELFF
TRBD2	TRBJ2-1	TRBV20-1	CSASWDTSGLLGQFF
TRBD1	TRBJ2-1	TRBV20-1	CSAGTGGGQFF
TRBD2	TRBJ2-2	TRBV7-3	CASSLGGGKTGELFF
TRBD1	TRBJ1-4	TRBV4-1	CASSPDRVANEKLFF
TRBD2	TRBJ2-5	TRBV7-2	CASTPKGLAGQETQYF
TRBD2	TRBJ2-1	TRBV7-9	CASCRGSGRAINEQFF
.	TRBJ2-1	TRBV12-3/TRBV12-4	CASSLGWSGEQFF
TRBD2	TRBJ2-3	TRBV4-2	CASSPGTSGSADTQYF
.	TRBJ1-1	TRBV6-5	CASSYSSVTEAFF
.	TRBJ2-1	TRBV28	CASSLRGGEQFF
.	TRBJ1-5	TRBV24-1	CATVLDQHF
TRBD1	TRBJ2-2	TRBV4-1	CASSLRQGASTGELFF
TRBD2	TRBJ2-1	TRBV3-1/TRBV3-2	CASSQAGRAAAREQFF
.	TRBJ1-3	TRBV10-3	CALQEAGGNTIYF
TRBD1	TRBJ2-2	TRBV2	CASRPGQGAGTGELFF
.	TRBJ1-6	TRBV27	CASSLYRDSPLHF
TRBD1	TRBJ2-5	TRBV30	CALDRGREETQYF
TRBD1	TRBJ1-1	TRBV28	CASSPGQGAEAFF
TRBD1	TRBJ2-7	TRBV28	CASSLSQGVEQYF
.	TRBJ1-2	TRBV23-1	CASSQSGTFFGVMGTAF
TRBD2	TRBJ2-7	TRBV6-6	CASSYPSGSGSHEQYF
TRBD1	TRBJ1-4	TRBV13	CASSLRRLMGQGGEKLFF
TRBD2	TRBJ2-1	TRBV10-3	CAISETSGRSNEQFF
.	TRBJ1-1	TRBV3-1/TRBV3-2	CASSQVAQGRTEAFF
TRBD2	TRBJ2-7	TRBV11-2	CASSRSPTSGQPYEQYF
.	TRBJ2-3	TRBV7-3	CASSLMPRVSDTQYF
.	TRBJ1-2	TRBV29-1	CSVDRDYGYTF
.	TRBJ2-3	TRBV9	CASSPSPNLSDTQYF
.	TRBJ1-3	TRBV28	CASSLLIGNTIYF
.	TRBJ2-1	TRBV9	CASSEYTPPIEQFF
.	TRBJ1-6	TRBV28	CASSARGRAEVPLHF
.	TRBJ2-7	TRBV19	CASSSQGGPSPYEQYF
.	TRBJ1-1	TRBV27	CASSSQRNTEAFF
.	TRBJ1-2	TRBV27	CASSLAGLPYTF
TRBD1	TRBJ2-1	TRBV18	CASSLGQDNEQFF
.	TRBJ2-6	TRBV28	CASSSTVSGANVLTF
TRBD2	TRBJ2-2	TRBV28	CASGRLAGANTGELFF
TRBD2	TRBJ2-1	TRBV4-1	CASSRPLAGMGEQFF
.	TRBJ1-5	TRBV10-2	CASSEGGWGNQPQHF
TRBD1	TRBJ1-1	TRBV12-5	CASGWTGTTEAFF
TRBD1	TRBJ2-7	TRBV6-2/TRBV6-3	CASSYRRDRAYEQYF
.	TRBJ2-3	TRBV19	CASSSAGDTQYF
TRBD2	TRBJ2-7	TRBV28	CASSFPVLAGTYEQYF
TRBD1	TRBJ2-2	TRBV28	CACQGVNTGELFF
.	TRBJ2-3	TRBV4-1	CASSQPPGRGASSTDTQYF
TRBD2	TRBJ2-1	TRBV9	CASSVEGGYNEQFF
TRBD1	TRBJ2-7	TRBV28	CASRPPRQGSPYEQYF
.	TRBJ1-5	TRBV4-1	CASSPRGGGGQPQHF
.	TRBJ1-1	TRBV29-1	CSVGTLRGNTEAFF
.	TRBJ2-1	TRBV28	CASMTSRGHEQFF
TRBD1	TRBJ1-2	TRBV3-1/TRBV3-2	CASSPGTGVSYTF
TRBD2	TRBJ2-2	TRBV5-1	CASSFGLAGGHGELFF
TRBD2	TRBJ2-2	TRBV7-3	CASSPQGLATGELFF
.	TRBJ2-2	TRBV19	CASSIGTSTGELFF
.	TRBJ2-2	TRBV19	CASSIVGGNTGELFF
.	TRBJ1-6	TRBV19	CASCPTANSPLHF
TRBD2	TRBJ2-2	TRBV4-2	CASSQGLAANTGELFF
.	TRBJ2-5	TRBV28	CATGGGAIETQYF